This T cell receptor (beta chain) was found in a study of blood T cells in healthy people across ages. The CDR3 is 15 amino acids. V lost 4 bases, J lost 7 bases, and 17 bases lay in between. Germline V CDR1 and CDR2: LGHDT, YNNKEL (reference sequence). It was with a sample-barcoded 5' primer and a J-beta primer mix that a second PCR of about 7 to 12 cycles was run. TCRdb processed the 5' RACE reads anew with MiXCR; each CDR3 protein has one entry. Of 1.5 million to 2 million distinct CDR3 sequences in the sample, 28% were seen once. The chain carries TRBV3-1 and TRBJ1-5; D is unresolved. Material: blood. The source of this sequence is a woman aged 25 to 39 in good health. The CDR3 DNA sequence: TGTGCCAGCAGCCCCGGACTCTCGGGTAGGCAGCCCCAGCATTTT. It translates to CASSPGLSGRQPQHF.